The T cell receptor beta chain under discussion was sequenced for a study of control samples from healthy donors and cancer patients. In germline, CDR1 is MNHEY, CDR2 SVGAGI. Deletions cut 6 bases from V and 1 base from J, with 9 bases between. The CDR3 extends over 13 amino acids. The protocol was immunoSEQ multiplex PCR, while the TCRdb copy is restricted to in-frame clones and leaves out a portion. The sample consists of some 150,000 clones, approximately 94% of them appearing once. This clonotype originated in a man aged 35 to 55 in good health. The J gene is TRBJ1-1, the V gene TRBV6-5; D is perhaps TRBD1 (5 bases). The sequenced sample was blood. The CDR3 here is CASSQDKNTEAFF. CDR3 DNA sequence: TGTGCCAGCAGCCAGGACAAGAACACTGAAGCTTTCTTT.